Below, one T cell receptor (beta chain) is given with its context. Its antigen remains unidentified. Per-base qualities were not stored, and no clone one base away is much larger. Libraries were constructed by 5' RACE. TCRdb records Illumina HiSeq 2500 as the sequencer. The second PCR ran for about 6 to 12 cycles and used a J-beta primer mix along with a sample-barcoded 5' primer. Each TCR beta cDNA molecule received a unique molecular identifier from a template-switch 5' adaptor carrying 12 random nucleotides. At least 2.5 million CDR3-containing paired-end reads were obtained from each sample. The Mint cDNA synthesis kit, primed by a TRBC-specific oligonucleotide, was used to synthesize first-strand cDNA from all RNA. After uracil-DNA glycosylase treatment, a first 18-cycle PCR used universal primers M1SS and BC2_uni_R on all cDNA. Per the original workflow: For normalization, 1 million high-quality reads were randomly selected from each sample, with every read carrying a distinct molecular identifier. Instead of being binned into consensus sequences, reads that shared molecular identifiers were thrown out. MiTCR, set to a Q25 quality threshold and the strictest error-elimination algorithm, was used for CDR3 identification, clonotype clustering and error correction. A nonparametric unseen species model with Euler transformation was used to estimate lower-bound total TCR beta diversity. TCRdb trimmed public reads at Q25 via fastp, called clones via MiXCR and kept in-frame beta chains. For every CDR3 protein sequence, its rows merge into one entry that carries the most common genes and DNA. The V and J calls come from TCRdb's annotation, not from the publication. This sample has about 760,000 distinct CDR3 sequences in its table, and approximately 25% of those were observed once. The ten top clones hold under 10% of the sample.

There are 15 amino acids in the CDR3, from cysteine to phenylalanine inclusive. Only the CDR3 region is kept as DNA, spanning 45 bases read in frame from base 1. Germline trimming amounts to 5 bases on V and 9 bases on J, with 7 as the count of junction bases outside the gene matches. Reading the germline V gene gives CDR1 SGHTA and CDR2 FQGNSA. These data belong to a study of blood T cells in healthy people across ages (dated by TCRdb to between 2014 and 2017). Background for the entire study: In model experiments, template switching captured about one uniquely barcoded TCR beta cDNA molecule for every two T cells. Using deep sequencing normalized with unique cDNA molecular identifiers, the study measured how TCR beta repertoire diversity changes with age. Two additional independent replicas of 1 million unique cDNA reads from the same blood draw were analyzed for two donors (one aged 18 to 30 and one aged 80 or older). The donors were split into four age groups: young (average 16 years), middle-aged (39), aged (more than 60) and long-lived (under 90). The study at large found these results: Because profiling used bulk unsorted PBMCs, naive and antigen-experienced compartments could not be compared conclusively. Observed TCR beta diversity per million T cells fell roughly linearly with age, and a significant reduction was already apparent by age approximately 41. Observed TCR beta diversity correlated strongly with the percentage of naive T cells measured by flow cytometry. Compared with the aged group, the long-lived group had more naive CD4+ T cells, fewer expanded clones and increased TCR diversity, a pattern suggesting age selection. Estimates of total diversity from one million sequenced T cells were regarded as lower bounds and underestimates. Because donor CMV infection status was unknown, age-related changes in expanded clonotypes were potentially confounded.

The roughly 39 donors, aged about 6 to 95 years, were systemically healthy Caucasian individuals from Russia. Each donor gave 9.5 to 10 milliliters of peripheral blood, drawn into EDTA-treated Vacutainer tubes. PBMCs were isolated by Ficoll-Paque density-gradient centrifugation, with at least 6 million obtained per sample. Total RNA was extracted from PBMCs with Trizol reagent, with at least 6 micrograms obtained per sample. For every donor, flow cytometry on a PBMC aliquot measured the percentage of naive CD45RAhigh/CD27high T cells. The same specimen was also included in a second study, on T cells of mothers and their children. Taken from the second paper: Nine systemically healthy Caucasian individuals served as donors, namely three mothers together with their six children. cDNA synthesis consumed the entire amount of extracted RNA, loaded at around 1.5 ug RNA in each 15 ul reaction. In the second PCR, the M1S primer added sample barcodes and 2-4 random nucleotides. Over 8.5 million TCR beta CDR3 reads were obtained for each mother, and around 3 million reads were obtained for each child. Thymic selection shapes the output of TCR recombination in a similar way in related and unrelated pairs, and inherited differences have a minor effect. Normalized repertoire overlap was always found to be slightly, but never significantly, higher in related mother-child pairs than in unrelated mother-child pairs. No persistent microchimeric T cell clones were detected, at a sensitivity of roughly 100 clones per million clonotypes. The study used deep NGS to compare TCR beta repertoires of mothers and children, seeking features distinguishing related mother-child pairs from unrelated individuals. Mothers averaged roughly 40 +/- 4 years of age and children averaged roughly 12 +/- 4 years. After adapter ligation with NEBNext reagents, the libraries were sequenced on Illumina HiSeq 2000 with 100+100 nt paired-end reads. To prevent cross-contamination, the mother and child libraries were prepared a month apart and were sequenced in separate runs. For each donor, between about 450,000 and 2,300,000 distinct TCR beta clonotypes were identified. Naive TCR beta clonotypes were estimated from low-frequency clonotypes matched to each donor's FACS-determined naive share, without sorting.

Source material: blood. The chain was built from TRBV7-2 and TRBJ1-6, and 10 bases in between align with TRBD1. This clonotype was sampled from a boy between 10 and 17 years old in good health. This receptor carries the CDR3 CASSAWTGGGSPLHF. The bases read TGTGCCAGCAGCGCATGGACAGGGGGAGGTTCACCCCTCCACTTT.